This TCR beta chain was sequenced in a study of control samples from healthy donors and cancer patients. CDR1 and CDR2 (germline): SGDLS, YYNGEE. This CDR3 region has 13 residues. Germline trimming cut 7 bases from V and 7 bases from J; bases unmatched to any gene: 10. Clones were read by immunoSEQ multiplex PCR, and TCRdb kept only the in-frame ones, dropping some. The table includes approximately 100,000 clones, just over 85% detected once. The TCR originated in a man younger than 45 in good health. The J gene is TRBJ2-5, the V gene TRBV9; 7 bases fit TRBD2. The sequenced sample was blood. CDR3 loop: CASSWEGSGTQYF. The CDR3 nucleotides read TGTGCCAGCTCGTGGGAGGGGAGTGGGACCCAGTACTTC.